Described below is a single T cell receptor (beta chain) sequence and its context. This sample stems from a study of shared clonotypes between healthy human individuals. Sequencing was performed with immunoSEQ multiplex PCR; in TCRdb, only in-frame clones are kept and a portion is missing. The sample has about 1 million clones; 60% to 80% are singletons. Germline assignment: CDR1 MNHEY and CDR2 SVGAGI. This CDR3 has 14 amino acids. The ends lost 7 bases at V and 3 bases at J; junction bases unmatched: 8. This sequence was found in a man between 18 and 29 years old in good health. Sequencing was done on a sample of memory CD4+ T cells sorted from blood. Stated subset: CD45RA-negative fraction. This rearrangement joins TRBV6-5 to TRBJ1-2; 7 nucleotides match TRBD1. In nucleotides, the CDR3 is TGTGCCAGCACCCCGGACGGGACAGACTATGGCTACACCTTC. This gives the protein CASTPDGTDYGYTF.